The clone carrying this TCR beta chain was counted many times. Antigen specificity is unknown. The CDR3 loop spans 16 amino acids. Trimming removed 8 bases at V and 1 base at J, with 20 bases between. Per the germline V gene, CDR1 is MNHNS and CDR2 is SASEGT. CAS ≥3, NOSPECS ≥4, moderate-to-severe activity and duration under 3 months marked donors with ophthalmopathy. TCR beta CDR3 regions were amplified from RNA transcripts. An initial RT-PCR round employing HTBI primers preceded a second-round multiplex PCR. TCRdb reprocessed the multiplex PCR reads via MiXCR and lists one record per CDR3 protein. The data show over 150,000 distinct CDR3 sequences, over 35% seen once. This sample was taken from a study of Graves' ophthalmopathy and Graves' hyperthyroidism. Study-level points and caveats: Most expanded clonotypes in thyroid above 0.001 frequency also showed up in blood.

This sequence joins TRBV6-1 and TRBJ1-1; D possibly corresponds to TRBD1 (6 bases). The clonotype was recovered from a woman aged 40-49 years with Graves' ophthalmopathy. Input material: peripheral blood. CDR3 nucleotide sequence: TGTGCCAGCGCAACTACCCCCCGGGGGGCGAACACTGAAGCTTTCTTT. Translation: CASATTPRGANTEAFF.